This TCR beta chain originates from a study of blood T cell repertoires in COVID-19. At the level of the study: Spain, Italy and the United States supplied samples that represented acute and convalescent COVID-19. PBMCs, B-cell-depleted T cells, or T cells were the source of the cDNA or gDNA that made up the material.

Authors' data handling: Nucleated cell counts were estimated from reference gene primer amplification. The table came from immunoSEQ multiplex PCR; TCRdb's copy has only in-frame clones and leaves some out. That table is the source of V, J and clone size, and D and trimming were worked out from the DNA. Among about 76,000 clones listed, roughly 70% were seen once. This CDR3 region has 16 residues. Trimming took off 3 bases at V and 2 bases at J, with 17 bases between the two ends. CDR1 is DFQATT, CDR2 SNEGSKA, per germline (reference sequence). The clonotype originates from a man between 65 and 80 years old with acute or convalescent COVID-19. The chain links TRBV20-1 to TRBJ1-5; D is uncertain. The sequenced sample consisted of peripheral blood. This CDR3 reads CSASGQPIRGNQPQHF. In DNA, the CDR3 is TGCAGTGCTAGTGGGCAGCCCATACGGGGCAATCAGCCCCAGCATTTT.